The 9 T cell receptor beta chains given below trace back to one sample, sequenced in a study of shared clonotypes between healthy human individuals. Profiled with immunoSEQ multiplex PCR; TCRdb holds only in-frame clones, not every one. The sample has approximately 940,000 clones, about three quarters seen once. The sample taken for sequencing was memory CD4+ T cells sorted from blood. Sample subset: CD45RA-negative fraction. Receptors originate from a man aged 18 to 30 in good health.

The V and J genes are TRBV7-3 and TRBJ1-6; D uncertain. Trimming stripped 0 bases from V and 6 bases from J, with 18 bases between. Germline CDR1 SGHTA, CDR2 FQGTGA. The length of the CDR3 is 18 residues. CDR3 region: CASSLTSGRRTFNSPLHF. For the CDR3, the DNA is TGTGCCAGCAGCTTAACCAGTGGCAGGAGAACCTTTAATTCACCCCTCCACTTT. The variable domain in full, with the rest retrieved from reference TRBV7-3 and TRBJ1-6, is GAGVSQTPSNKVTEKGKYVELRCDPISGHTALYWYRQSLGQGPEFLIYFQGTGAADDSGLPNDRFFAVRPEGSVSTLKIQRTERGDSAVYLCASSLTSGRRTFNSPLHFGNGTRLTVT.

The V and J genes are TRBV11-2 and TRBJ1-2; TRBD1 agrees at 7 bases. Germline trimming cut 1 base from V and 8 bases from J; bases unmatched to any gene: 10. CDR3 length: 15 amino acids. The germline CDR1 and CDR2 sequences are SGHAT and FQNNGV. The CDR3: CASSLATETGQGYTF. The CDR3 coding sequence is TGTGCCAGCAGCTTAGCCACTGAGACAGGGCAGGGCTACACCTTC.

This sequence joins TRBV7-8 and TRBJ1-4; D call uncertain. V was pared by 2 bases and J by 5 bases, with 12 bases between. From germline, CDR1 is SGHVS and CDR2 FQNEAQ. The CDR3 spans 15 residues. DNA for the CDR3: TGTGCCAGCAGCTTAACTTATTTGCTAAATGAAAAACTGTTTTTT. Translated, it gives CASSLTYLLNEKLFF.

The V call is TRBV10-2, the J call TRBJ1-2; 8 bases are shared with TRBD1. After removal of 10 bases from V and 4 bases from J, the junction contained 5 bases not matched to a gene. This CDR3 is 12 amino acids long. In germline, CDR1 is WSHSY, CDR2 SAAADI. The CDR3 loop is CATSGTGYGYTF. CDR3 DNA sequence: TGCGCCACCTCCGGGACAGGCTATGGCTACACCTTC.

The V call is TRBV4-3, the J call TRBJ1-2; D remains unclear. CDR1 and CDR2 (germline): LGHNA, YSLEER. The ends were cut back, 0 bases at V and 3 bases at J, with 11 bases in the middle. The CDR3 sequence is 15 residues long. CDR3 residues: CASSQEGRADYGYTF. The CDR3 DNA follows: TGCGCCAGCAGCCAAGAAGGTCGGGCAGACTATGGCTACACCTTC.

V is TRBV2 and J is TRBJ1-2, with a weak D call TRBD1 (6 bases). Germline CDR1 and CDR2: SNHLY and FYNNEI. The CDR3 covers 18 residues. Trimming stripped 7 bases from V and 0 bases from J, with 24 bases between. In DNA form, the CDR3 reads TGTGCCAGCAAGAATGAAATGCACACTCAGGGGTCTAACTATGGCTACACCTTC. Amino acids: CASKNEMHTQGSNYGYTF.

V usage is TRBV7-9 and J usage is TRBJ2-2; tentatively, D is TRBD1 (6 bases). The CDR3 covers 14 residues. The germline V and J ends were trimmed by 3 bases and 6 bases, with 11 bases remaining between them. Germline V gene data show CDR1 as SEHNR and CDR2 as FQNEAQ (reference sequence). CDR3 region: CASSLSGVAGELFF. In nucleotides, the CDR3 is TGTGCCAGCAGCTTGTCAGGGGTGGCCGGGGAGCTGTTTTTT.

The J gene is TRBJ2-5, the V gene TRBV11-2, with 8 bases lining up with TRBD2. The CDR3 contains 16 residues. Germline-derived CDR1 and CDR2 are SGHAT and FQNNGV. V was clipped by 5 bases and J by 4 bases; unmatched bases: 12. The CDR3 loop reads CASSRGGLVGRETQYF. The CDR3 nucleotides read TGTGCCAGCAGCAGGGGGGGACTAGTAGGTCGAGAGACCCAGTACTTC.

The chain links TRBV7-9 to TRBJ2-7; the D is unclear. Trimming left V 5 bases short and J 2 bases short, with 25 bases between. The CDR3 contains 18 residues. Germline lookup yields CDR1 SEHNR and CDR2 FQNEAQ (reference sequence). For the CDR3, the DNA is TGTGCCAGCAGCCCGTCTCTAAGCCCCGGGTCTCCGGCCTACGAGCAGTACTTC. Translation gives CASSPSLSPGSPAYEQYF.